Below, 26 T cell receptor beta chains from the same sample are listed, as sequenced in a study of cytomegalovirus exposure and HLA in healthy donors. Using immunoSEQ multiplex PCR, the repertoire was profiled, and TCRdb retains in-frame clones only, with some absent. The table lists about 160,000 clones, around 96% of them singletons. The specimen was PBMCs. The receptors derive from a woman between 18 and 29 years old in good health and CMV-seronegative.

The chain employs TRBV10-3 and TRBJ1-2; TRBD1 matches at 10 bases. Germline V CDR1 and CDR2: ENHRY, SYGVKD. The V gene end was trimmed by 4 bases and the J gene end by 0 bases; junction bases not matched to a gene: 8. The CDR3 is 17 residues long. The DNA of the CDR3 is TGTGCCATCAGTGTGGGGGACAGGGGATTTTCTAACTATGGCTACACCTTC. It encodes CAISVGDRGFSNYGYTF.

CDR3 DNA: TGTGCCAGCAGTGAATATAGACCCGGGGAGACCCAGTACTTC. This encodes CASSEYRPGETQYF. The V gene is TRBV25-1, the J gene TRBJ2-5; no reliable D call. The V gene's germline CDR1 is MGHDK and CDR2 SYGVNS. V lost 0 bases, J lost 5 bases, and 10 bases lay in between. CDR3 size: 14 residues. The full variable domain, rest sourced from reference TRBV25-1 and TRBJ2-5, is EADIYQTPRYLVIGTGKKITLECSQTMGHDKMYWYQQDPGMELHLIHYSYGVNSTEKGDLSSESTVSRIRTEHFPLTLESARPSHTSQYLCASSEYRPGETQYFGPGTRLLVL.

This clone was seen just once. The CDR3 reads CASRETGGPGAFNYGYTF. CDR3 in DNA: TGTGCCAGCAGAGAGACAGGGGGCCCCGGAGCTTTTAACTATGGCTACACCTTC. V usage is TRBV13 and J usage is TRBJ1-2; 10 nucleotides agree with TRBD1. This CDR3 spans 18 amino acids. The germline CDR1 and CDR2 sequences are PRHDT and FYEKMQ (reference sequence). The V and J ends lost 6 bases and 1 base, in that order; junction bases with no gene match: 14.

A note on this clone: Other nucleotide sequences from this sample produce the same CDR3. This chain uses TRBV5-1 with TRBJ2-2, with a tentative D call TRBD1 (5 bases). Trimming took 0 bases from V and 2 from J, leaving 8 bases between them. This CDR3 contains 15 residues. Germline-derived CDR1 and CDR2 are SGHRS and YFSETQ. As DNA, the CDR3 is TGCGCCAGCAGCTTGGGTCAGGGTAACACCGGGGAGCTGTTTTTT. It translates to CASSLGQGNTGELFF.

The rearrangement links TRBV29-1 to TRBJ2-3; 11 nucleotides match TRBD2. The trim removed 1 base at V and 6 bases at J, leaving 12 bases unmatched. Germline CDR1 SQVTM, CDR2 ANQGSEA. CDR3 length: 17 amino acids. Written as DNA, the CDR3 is TGCAGCGTTGAAGCTCCGGGACTAGCGGAAAAATCGGATACGCAGTATTTT. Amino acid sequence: CSVEAPGLAEKSDTQYF.

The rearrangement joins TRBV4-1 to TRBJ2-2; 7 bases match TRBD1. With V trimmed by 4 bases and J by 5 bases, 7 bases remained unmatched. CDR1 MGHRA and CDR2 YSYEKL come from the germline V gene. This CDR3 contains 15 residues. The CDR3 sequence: CASSPLTGRTGELFF. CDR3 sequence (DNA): TGCGCCAGCAGCCCCCTGACAGGGCGAACCGGGGAGCTGTTTTTT.

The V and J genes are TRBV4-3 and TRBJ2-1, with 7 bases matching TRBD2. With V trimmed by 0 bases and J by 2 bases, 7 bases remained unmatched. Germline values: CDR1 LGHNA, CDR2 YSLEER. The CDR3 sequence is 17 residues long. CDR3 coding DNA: TGCGCCAGCAGCCAAGATTTTGGAGCGGGGCCCTACAATGAGCAGTTCTTC. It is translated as CASSQDFGAGPYNEQFF.

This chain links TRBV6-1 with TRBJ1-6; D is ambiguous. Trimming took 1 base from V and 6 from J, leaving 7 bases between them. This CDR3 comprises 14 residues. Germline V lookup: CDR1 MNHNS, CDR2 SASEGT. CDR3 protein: CASSEGLANSPLHF. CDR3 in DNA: TGTGCCAGCAGTGAAGGACTGGCTAATTCACCCCTCCACTTT.

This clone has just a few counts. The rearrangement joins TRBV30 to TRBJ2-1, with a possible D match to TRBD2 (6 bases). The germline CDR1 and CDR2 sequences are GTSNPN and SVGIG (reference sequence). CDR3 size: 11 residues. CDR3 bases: TGTGTGGGAGGAATCTACAATGAGCAGTTCTTC. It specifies CVGGIYNEQFF.

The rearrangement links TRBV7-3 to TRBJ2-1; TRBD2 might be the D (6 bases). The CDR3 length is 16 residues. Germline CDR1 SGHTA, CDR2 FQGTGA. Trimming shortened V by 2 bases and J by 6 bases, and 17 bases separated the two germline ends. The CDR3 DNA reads TGTGCCAGCAGCTTAGTTCCGGGGGAGGTAATCAATGAGCAGTTCTTC. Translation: CASSLVPGEVINEQFF. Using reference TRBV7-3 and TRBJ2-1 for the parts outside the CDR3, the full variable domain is GAGVSQTPSNKVTEKGKYVELRCDPISGHTALYWYRQSLGQGPEFLIYFQGTGAADDSGLPNDRFFAVRPEGSVSTLKIQRTERGDSAVYLCASSLVPGEVINEQFFGPGTRLTVL.

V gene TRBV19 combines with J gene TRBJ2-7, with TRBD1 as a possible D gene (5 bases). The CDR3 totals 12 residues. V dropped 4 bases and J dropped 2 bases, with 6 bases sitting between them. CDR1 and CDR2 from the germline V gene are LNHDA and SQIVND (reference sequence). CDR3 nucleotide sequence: TGTGCCAGTAGTAGGGGCCCCTACGAGCAGTACTTC. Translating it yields CASSRGPYEQYF.

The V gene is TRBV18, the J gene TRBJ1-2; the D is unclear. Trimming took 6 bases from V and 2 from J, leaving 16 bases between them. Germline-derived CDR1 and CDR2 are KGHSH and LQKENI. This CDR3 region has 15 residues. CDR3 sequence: CASSPGREGNYGYTF. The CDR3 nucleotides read TGTGCCAGCTCGCCTGGGAGGGAAGGGAACTATGGCTACACCTTC.

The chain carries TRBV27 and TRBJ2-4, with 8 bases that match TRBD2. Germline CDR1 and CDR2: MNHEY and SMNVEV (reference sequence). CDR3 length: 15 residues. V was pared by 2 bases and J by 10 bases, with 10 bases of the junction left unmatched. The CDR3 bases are TGTGCCAGCAGTTTAACGGGGGGGGCTACCCGGATTCAGTACTTC. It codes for CASSLTGGATRIQYF.

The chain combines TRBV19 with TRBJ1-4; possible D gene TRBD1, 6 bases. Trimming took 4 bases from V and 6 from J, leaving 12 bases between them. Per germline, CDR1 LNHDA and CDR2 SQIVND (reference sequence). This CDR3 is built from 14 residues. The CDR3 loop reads CASSTATGYEKLFF. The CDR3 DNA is TGTGCCAGTAGTACTGCGACAGGTTATGAAAAACTGTTTTTT.

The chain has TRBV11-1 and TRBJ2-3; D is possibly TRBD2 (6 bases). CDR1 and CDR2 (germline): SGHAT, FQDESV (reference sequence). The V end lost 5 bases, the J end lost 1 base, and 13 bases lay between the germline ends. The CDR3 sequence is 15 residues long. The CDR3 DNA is TGTGCCAGCAGCACAAGGAGGGGCGGCACAGATACGCAGTATTTT. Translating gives CASSTRRGGTDTQYF.

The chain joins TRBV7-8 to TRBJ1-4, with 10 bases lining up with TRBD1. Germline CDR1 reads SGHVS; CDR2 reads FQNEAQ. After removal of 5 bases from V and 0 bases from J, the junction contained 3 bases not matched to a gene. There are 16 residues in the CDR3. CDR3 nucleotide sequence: TGTGCCAGCAGCCGGGGACAGGGGCCAACTAATGAAAAACTGTTTTTT. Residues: CASSRGQGPTNEKLFF.

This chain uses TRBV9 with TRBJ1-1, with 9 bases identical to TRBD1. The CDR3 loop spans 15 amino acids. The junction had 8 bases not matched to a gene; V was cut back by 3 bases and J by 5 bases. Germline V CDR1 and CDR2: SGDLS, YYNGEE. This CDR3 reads CASSATGGVGTEAFF. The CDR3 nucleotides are TGTGCCAGCAGCGCAACAGGGGGCGTGGGTACTGAAGCTTTCTTT. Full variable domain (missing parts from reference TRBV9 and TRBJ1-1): DSGVTQTPKHLITATGQRVTLRCSPRSGDLSVYWYQQSLDQGLQFLIQYYNGEERAKGNILERFSAQQFPDLHSELNLSSLELGDSALYFCASSATGGVGTEAFFGQGTRLTVV.

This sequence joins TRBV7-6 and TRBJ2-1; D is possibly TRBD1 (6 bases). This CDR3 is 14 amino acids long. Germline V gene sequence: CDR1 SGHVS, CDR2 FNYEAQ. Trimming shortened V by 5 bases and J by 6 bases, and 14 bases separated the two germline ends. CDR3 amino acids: CASSRGLQGNEQFF. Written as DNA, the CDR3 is TGTGCCAGCAGCCGCGGCCTACAGGGCAATGAGCAGTTCTTC. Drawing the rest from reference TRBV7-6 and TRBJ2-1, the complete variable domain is GAGVSQSPRYKVTKRGQDVALRCDPISGHVSLYWYRQALGQGPEFLTYFNYEAQQDKSGLPNDRFSAERPEGSISTLTIQRTEQRDSAMYRCASSRGLQGNEQFFGPGTRLTVL.

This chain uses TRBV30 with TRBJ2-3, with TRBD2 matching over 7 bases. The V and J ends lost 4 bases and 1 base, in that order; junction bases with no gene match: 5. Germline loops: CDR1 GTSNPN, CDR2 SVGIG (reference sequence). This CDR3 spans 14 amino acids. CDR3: CAWTSGHGTDTQYF. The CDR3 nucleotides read TGTGCCTGGACTAGCGGCCATGGCACAGATACGCAGTATTTT.

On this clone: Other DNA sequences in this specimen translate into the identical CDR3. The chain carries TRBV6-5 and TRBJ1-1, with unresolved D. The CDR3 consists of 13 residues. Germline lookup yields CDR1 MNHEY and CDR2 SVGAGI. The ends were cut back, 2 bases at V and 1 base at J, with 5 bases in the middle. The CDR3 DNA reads TGTGCCAGCAGTTACCGACAGAACACTGAAGCTTTCTTT. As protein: CASSYRQNTEAFF.

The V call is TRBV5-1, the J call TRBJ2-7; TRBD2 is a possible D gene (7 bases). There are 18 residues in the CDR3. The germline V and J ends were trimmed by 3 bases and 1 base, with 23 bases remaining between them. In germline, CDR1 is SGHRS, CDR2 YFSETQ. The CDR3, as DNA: TGCGCCAGCAGCTCGCCGGTCGGTACGGGGGGCGGGTCCTACGAGCAGTACTTC. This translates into CASSSPVGTGGGSYEQYF. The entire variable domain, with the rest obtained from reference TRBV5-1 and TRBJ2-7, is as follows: KAGVTQTPRYLIKTRGQQVTLSCSPISGHRSVSWYQQTPGQGLQFLFEYFSETQRNKGNFPGRFSGRQFSNSRSEMNVSTLELGDSALYLCASSSPVGTGGGSYEQYFGPGTRLTVT.

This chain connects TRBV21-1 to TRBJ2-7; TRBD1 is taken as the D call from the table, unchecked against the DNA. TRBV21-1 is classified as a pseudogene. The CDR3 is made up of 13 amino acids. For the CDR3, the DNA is TGTGCCAGCAGCCCCCGACAGGGGGAGGAACAGTACTTC. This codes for CASSPRQGEEQYF.

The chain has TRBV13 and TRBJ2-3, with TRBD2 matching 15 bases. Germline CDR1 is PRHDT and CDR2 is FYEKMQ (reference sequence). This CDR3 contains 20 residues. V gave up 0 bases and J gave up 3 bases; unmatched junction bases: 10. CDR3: CASSLGYGTSGGTRTDTQYF. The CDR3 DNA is TGTGCCAGCAGCTTAGGCTATGGGACTAGCGGGGGGACGAGGACAGATACGCAGTATTTT.

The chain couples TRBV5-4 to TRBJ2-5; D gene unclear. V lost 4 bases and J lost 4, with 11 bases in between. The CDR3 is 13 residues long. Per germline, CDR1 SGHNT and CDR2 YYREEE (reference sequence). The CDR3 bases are TGTGCCAGCAGCCCTGTCCCCGGAGAGACCCAGTACTTC. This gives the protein CASSPVPGETQYF.

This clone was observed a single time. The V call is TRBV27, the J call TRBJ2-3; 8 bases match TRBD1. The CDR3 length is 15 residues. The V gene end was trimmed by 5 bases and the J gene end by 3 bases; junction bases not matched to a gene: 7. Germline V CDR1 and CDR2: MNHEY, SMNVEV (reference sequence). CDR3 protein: CASSPRTGRTDTQYF. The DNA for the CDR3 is TGTGCCAGCAGTCCCCGGACAGGGAGGACAGATACGCAGTATTTT.

The CDR3 spells CASSFSGTDTQYF. CDR3 bases: TGTGCCAGCAGCTTTTCGGGTACGGATACGCAGTATTTT. V gene TRBV7-6 combines with J gene TRBJ2-3; D call uncertain. V shed 3 bases and J shed 6 bases, with 10 bases lying between them. The CDR3 consists of 13 residues. The germline CDR1 and CDR2 sequences are SGHVS and FNYEAQ.